This is a list of T cell receptor beta chains from one sample in a study of CD8+ T cells in alopecia areata. Method: immunoSEQ multiplex PCR; TCRdb's copy keeps in-frame clones and lacks some. The sample contains around 190,000 clones, 60% to 70% of which appear only once. Sequencing was performed on CD4+ T cells sorted from blood, taken at week 4, from a patient treated with tofacitinib. These receptors all stem from a human donor with alopecia areata. Both conserved end residues are part of each CDR3.

V	CDR3
TRBV30	CAWKSETQYF
TRBV2	CASSEEGGFRQPQHF
TRBV5-1	CASSQLPGQEAFF
TRBV5-1	CASSPRTVKDGYTF
TRBV30	CAWSYPPMNTEAFF
TRBV29-1	CSVVRDRGYEQYF
TRBV19	CASSLPGQGDYGYTF
TRBV29-1	CSVEDPRYNEQFF
TRBV5-1	CASSRGLADSSYEQYF
TRBV11-2	CASSLDYLGGELFF
TRBV7-2	CASSPGTGARTEAFF